Listed here are 30 T cell receptor beta chains from one sample, sequenced in a study of cytomegalovirus exposure and HLA in healthy donors. PCR used 60 Vbeta primers and 13 Jbeta primers. The repertoire was sequenced with immunoSEQ multiplex PCR; TCRdb's copy has only in-frame clones and lacks some. The sample holds around 120,000 clones, around 72% seen once. Material for sequencing was PBMCs. The receptors shown here come from a woman aged 40 to 50 in good health and CMV-seropositive.

The chain couples TRBV5-6 to TRBJ1-5, with TRBD1 identical over 8 bases. In germline, CDR1 is SGHDT, CDR2 YYEEEE. This CDR3 has 17 residues. Trimming cost V 4 bases and J 5 bases; bases outside gene matches: 14. Here the CDR3 reads CASSTRTGPLNHQPQHF. The DNA of the CDR3 is TGTGCCAGCAGCACCAGGACAGGGCCCTTAAACCATCAGCCCCAGCATTTT.

This clone has a single count. The chain couples TRBV19 to TRBJ1-4; 8 bases are a match to TRBD1. CDR3 length: 13 residues. Trimming took 6 bases from V and 5 from J; bases not matched to a gene: 2. Germline loops: CDR1 LNHDA, CDR2 SQIVND (reference sequence). Written as DNA, the CDR3 is TGTGCCAGTAGCCAGGGGGCAAATGAAAAACTGTTTTTT. It is translated as CASSQGANEKLFF. Using reference TRBV19 and TRBJ1-4 for the parts outside the CDR3, the full variable domain is DGGITQSPKYLFRKEGQNVTLSCEQNLNHDAMYWYRQDPGQGLRLIYYSQIVNDFQKGDIAEGYSVSREKKESFPLTVTSAQKNPTAFYLCASSQGANEKLFFGSGTQLSVL.

V is TRBV4-1 and J is TRBJ2-2; D is possibly TRBD1 (6 bases). The CDR3 covers 14 residues. Germline V CDR1 and CDR2: MGHRA, YSYEKL. Trimming pared 3 bases from V and 6 bases from J, leaving 11 bases between. The CDR3 sequence is CASSHRQEAGELFF. As DNA, the CDR3 is TGCGCCAGCAGCCATAGACAGGAGGCCGGGGAGCTGTTTTTT.

J is TRBJ1-2 and V is TRBV4-1; TRBD1 is a possible D gene (5 bases). The CDR3 runs 16 residues. Germline CDR1 is MGHRA and CDR2 is YSYEKL. The V end was cut by 1 base, the J end by 3 bases, with 15 bases between. The CDR3 DNA reads TGCGCCAGCAGCCAAGTGTGGGTGGAACAGGACTATGGCTACACCTTC. Translation: CASSQVWVEQDYGYTF.

This chain uses TRBV10-3 with TRBJ1-1, with 8 nucleotides matching TRBD1. This CDR3 comprises 14 residues. CDR1 and CDR2 from the germline V gene are ENHRY and SYGVKD. Trimming cost V 4 bases and J 1 base; bases outside gene matches: 2. The DNA of the CDR3 is TGTGCCATCAGTGTGGGACAGGAGAACACTGAAGCTTTCTTT. This sequence encodes CAISVGQENTEAFF.

The genes are TRBV19 and TRBJ2-3; 8 bases fit TRBD1. In germline, CDR1 is LNHDA, CDR2 SQIVND (reference sequence). CDR3 size: 13 residues. V gave up 8 bases and J gave up 3 bases; unmatched junction bases: 4. The DNA for the CDR3 is TGTGCCAGTGCCGGGACAGGAACAGATACGCAGTATTTT. Amino acids: CASAGTGTDTQYF. Full variable domain (remainder filled in from reference TRBV19 and TRBJ2-3): DGGITQSPKYLFRKEGQNVTLSCEQNLNHDAMYWYRQDPGQGLRLIYYSQIVNDFQKGDIAEGYSVSREKKESFPLTVTSAQKNPTAFYLCASAGTGTDTQYFGPGTRLTVL.

This chain links TRBV5-6 with TRBJ1-4; D remains unclear. The CDR3 has 13 residues. Germline-derived CDR1 and CDR2 are SGHDT and YYEEEE. Trimming stripped 1 base from V and 7 bases from J, with 8 bases between. CDR3 residues: CASSLFRSEKLFF. CDR3 DNA: TGTGCCAGCAGCTTGTTTCGGAGTGAAAAACTGTTTTTT. Complete variable domain (other parts from reference TRBV5-6 and TRBJ1-4): DAGVTQSPTHLIKTRGQQVTLRCSPKSGHDTVSWYQQALGQGPQFIFQYYEEEERQRGNFPDRFSGHQFPNYSSELNVNALLLGDSALYLCASSLFRSEKLFFGSGTQLSVL.

V and J are TRBV9 and TRBJ1-5, with 9 bases fitting TRBD1. The CDR3 spans 14 residues. Looked up from germline, CDR1 is SGDLS and CDR2 is YYNGEE. Germline trimming cut 4 bases from V and 4 bases from J; bases unmatched to any gene: 3. This chain's CDR3 is CASSLGTGNQPQHF. CDR3 DNA sequence: TGTGCCAGCAGCTTAGGGACAGGGAATCAGCCCCAGCATTTT.

This clone occurred once. The genes are TRBV4-3 and TRBJ1-1, with D unclear. V dropped 0 bases and J dropped 4 bases, with 6 bases sitting between them. The germline V gene has CDR1 LGHNA and CDR2 YSLEER. CDR3 length equals 13 residues. This chain's CDR3 is CASSQEEATEAFF. As DNA, the CDR3 is TGCGCCAGCAGCCAAGAGGAGGCCACTGAAGCTTTCTTT.

This clone was recorded many times. The chain joins TRBV5-6 to TRBJ2-1, with 8 bases aligning to TRBD1. Germline V gives CDR1 SGHDT, CDR2 YYEEEE. V was pared by 2 bases and J by 6 bases, with 1 base of the junction left unmatched. The CDR3 runs to 13 residues. This CDR3 is CASSLTGGNEQFF. CDR3 DNA: TGTGCCAGCAGCTTAACAGGGGGCAATGAGCAGTTCTTC.

This sequence joins TRBV18 and TRBJ1-3, with unresolved D. The CDR3 is 15 residues long. CDR1 is KGHSH and CDR2 is LQKENI in the germline V gene. V dropped 4 bases and J dropped 8 bases, with 18 bases sitting between them. The CDR3 sequence: CASSRAAGGVDTIYF. CDR3 nucleotides: TGTGCCAGCTCACGGGCCGCCGGAGGCGTGGACACCATATATTTT.

The chain is built from TRBV4-3 and TRBJ2-7, with 9 bases that match TRBD1. Germline loops: CDR1 LGHNA, CDR2 YSLEER. CDR3 length equals 17 residues. The junction had 8 bases not matched to a gene; V was cut back by 0 bases and J by 2 bases. The CDR3 sequence: CASSQDQRDRAAYEQYF. CDR3 nucleotides: TGCGCCAGCAGCCAAGATCAAAGGGACAGGGCCGCCTACGAGCAGTACTTC.

This clone was seen a single time. The V call is TRBV7-9, the J call TRBJ2-7; D is unclear. V shed 2 bases and J shed 3 bases, with 8 bases lying between them. CDR1 is SEHNR, CDR2 FQNEAQ, per germline (reference sequence). The CDR3 runs 13 residues. CDR3 sequence (DNA): TGTGCCAGCAGCTTATACGAGGACTACGAGCAGTACTTC. Translation: CASSLYEDYEQYF.

The V and J genes are TRBV2 and TRBJ1-4; 8 bases fit TRBD1. The CDR3 runs 14 residues. Germline V CDR1 and CDR2: SNHLY, FYNNEI. The J segment lost 8 bases and the V segment lost 4 bases, leaving 6 bases of the junction unmatched. The DNA for the CDR3 is TGTGCCAGCAGTGCAGGGGGCGTCGTGGAAAAACTGTTTTTT. Protein sequence: CASSAGGVVEKLFF.

DNA for the CDR3: TGTGCCAGCAGCTTTGGGCGGGGGCAAGAGACCCAGTACTTC. Its translation: CASSFGRGQETQYF. This chain uses TRBV5-8 with TRBJ2-5; 7 nucleotides line up with TRBD2. Trimming took 2 bases from V and 2 from J; bases not matched to a gene: 3. The CDR3 totals 14 residues. The germline V gene encodes CDR1 SGHTS and CDR2 YDEGEE.

V and J are TRBV6-5 and TRBJ1-2; D ambiguous. CDR3 length: 11 residues. Trimming left V 10 bases short and J 5 bases short, with 11 bases between. Germline V lookup: CDR1 MNHEY, CDR2 SVGAGI. The CDR3 spells CATTRGYGYTF. The CDR3, as DNA: TGTGCCACTACACGGGGTTATGGCTACACCTTC.

This chain uses TRBV29-1 with TRBJ1-5, with TRBD1 as a possible D gene (6 bases). Germline-derived CDR1 and CDR2 are SQVTM and ANQGSEA. The germline V and J ends were trimmed by 5 bases and 7 bases, with 15 bases remaining between them. The CDR3 runs to 13 residues. The CDR3 spells CSVRSQGDQPQHF. DNA of the CDR3: TGCAGCGTTAGGTCACAGGGCGACCAGCCCCAGCATTTT.

In this sample, this clone turned up a few times. Other nucleotide sequences from this sample produce the same CDR3. This chain uses TRBV14 with TRBJ1-2, with D maybe TRBD1 (6 bases). Germline CDR1 SGHDN, CDR2 FVKESK. The CDR3 totals 13 residues. Trimming shortened V by 1 base and J by 4 bases, and 7 bases separated the two germline ends. CDR3 amino acids: CASSQGRGYGYTF. The DNA for the CDR3 is TGTGCCAGCAGCCAAGGCAGGGGCTATGGCTACACCTTC.

The chain uses TRBV7-8 and TRBJ1-5; tentatively, D is TRBD1 (6 bases). V lost 5 bases, J lost 3 bases, and 14 bases lay in between. Germline V gives CDR1 SGHVS, CDR2 FQNEAQ. This CDR3 has 15 residues. CDR3 in DNA: TGTGCCAGCAGCCTCCCCACAGGGTTCAATCAGCCCCAGCATTTT. Amino acids: CASSLPTGFNQPQHF.

The chain is built from TRBV19 and TRBJ1-1, with D unclear. The CDR3 loop spans 12 amino acids. CDR1 LNHDA and CDR2 SQIVND come from the germline V gene (reference sequence). Trimming took 8 bases from V and 6 from J, leaving 13 bases between them. The CDR3 spells CASLSGWSEAFF. CDR3 DNA sequence: TGTGCCAGTCTCAGCGGTTGGTCTGAAGCTTTCTTT. The whole variable domain, remainder taken from reference TRBV19 and TRBJ1-1, is DGGITQSPKYLFRKEGQNVTLSCEQNLNHDAMYWYRQDPGQGLRLIYYSQIVNDFQKGDIAEGYSVSREKKESFPLTVTSAQKNPTAFYLCASLSGWSEAFFGQGTRLTVV.

The V gene is TRBV7-9, the J gene TRBJ1-2, with TRBD1 identical over 9 bases. Germline-derived CDR1 and CDR2 are SEHNR and FQNEAQ (reference sequence). The J segment lost 8 bases and the V segment lost 6 bases, leaving 10 bases of the junction unmatched. The CDR3 is made up of 14 amino acids. Here the CDR3 DNA reads TGTGCCAGCAGTTCAACAGGGGGCGTGGGAGGCTACACCTTC. This sequence encodes CASSSTGGVGGYTF.

This clone is a singleton in its sample. The chain carries TRBV7-9 and TRBJ1-2; no clear D. The CDR3 totals 14 residues. Between the trimmed V and J ends, which lost 6 bases and 7 bases, there was a span of 18 bases. Germline lookup yields CDR1 SEHNR and CDR2 FQNEAQ (reference sequence). CDR3 bases: TGTGCCAGCAGTCCCGGCCCCCCGGAGGGTGGCTACACCTTC. Amino acids: CASSPGPPEGGYTF.

The chain links TRBV19 to TRBJ2-5; D is perhaps TRBD1 (6 bases). The CDR3 runs 13 residues. Germline CDR1 reads LNHDA; CDR2 reads SQIVND (reference sequence). V gave up 5 bases and J gave up 5 bases, with 12 bases separating them. CDR3 coding DNA: TGTGCCAGTAGTTCCAGGGGCGGGGAGACCCAGTACTTC. It specifies CASSSRGGETQYF. The whole variable domain, filled in from reference TRBV19 and TRBJ2-5, reads DGGITQSPKYLFRKEGQNVTLSCEQNLNHDAMYWYRQDPGQGLRLIYYSQIVNDFQKGDIAEGYSVSREKKESFPLTVTSAQKNPTAFYLCASSSRGGETQYFGPGTRLLVL.

The chain combines TRBV2 with TRBJ2-3; 7 bases agree with TRBD2. V shed 0 bases, J shed 4 bases, and the junction held 10 bases outside the gene matches. The CDR3 consists of 17 residues. Germline values: CDR1 SNHLY, CDR2 FYNNEI. CDR3 DNA: TGTGCCAGCAGTGAAGCGGGAGGGGCTAGCGCCCCAGATACGCAGTATTTT. Encoded protein: CASSEAGGASAPDTQYF.

Concerning this clone: A read error may account for a junction end that differs from germline. This chain uses TRBV7-9 with TRBJ1-2, with D maybe TRBD1 (5 bases). This CDR3 has 12 residues. Germline V lookup: CDR1 SEHNR, CDR2 FQNEAQ (reference sequence). In DNA, the CDR3 is TGTTCCAGCAGCTTAACCAGGGATGGCTACACCTTC. It yields the protein CSSSLTRDGYTF.

The chain recombines TRBV25-1 with TRBJ2-5; possibly TRBD1 for D (5 bases). Trimming left V 5 bases short and J 3 bases short, with 10 bases between. This CDR3 has 13 residues. Per germline, CDR1 MGHDK and CDR2 SYGVNS. Here the CDR3 DNA reads TGTGCCAGCAGTTCAGGGATCGAAGAGACCCAGTACTTC. Translation: CASSSGIEETQYF.

The chain couples TRBV29-1 to TRBJ1-1, with TRBD1 identical over 7 bases. Losses at the gene ends were 4 bases for V and 0 bases for J; bases not matched to a gene: 5. Looked up from germline, CDR1 is SQVTM and CDR2 is ANQGSEA. There are 14 residues in the CDR3. Here the CDR3 reads CSVARGGLNTEAFF. CDR3 nucleotide sequence: TGCAGCGTTGCGCGAGGGGGCCTGAACACTGAAGCTTTCTTT.

The genes are TRBV5-8 and TRBJ2-3; no firm D call. Germline V CDR1 and CDR2: SGHTS, YDEGEE. The CDR3 loop spans 16 amino acids. V was clipped by 0 bases and J by 0 bases, with 11 bases between them. The CDR3 spells CASSLELGPSTDTQYF. The CDR3 region has the DNA TGTGCCAGCAGCTTGGAACTTGGTCCGAGCACAGATACGCAGTATTTT.

The rearrangement links TRBV9 to TRBJ2-5, with 9 bases identical to TRBD2. Germline values: CDR1 SGDLS, CDR2 YYNGEE. This CDR3 is 16 amino acids long. V lost 3 bases, J lost 1 base, and 7 bases stayed unmatched. The CDR3 DNA follows: TGTGCCAGCAGCGCCACGTCTAGCGGGGCCCAAGAGACCCAGTACTTC. Protein sequence: CASSATSSGAQETQYF.

This chain joins TRBV25-1 and TRBJ2-5; maybe TRBD1 (6 bases). CDR1 is MGHDK, CDR2 SYGVNS, per germline. The V end was cut by 3 bases, the J end by 3 bases, with 14 bases between. The CDR3 extends over 15 amino acids. The CDR3 is CASSDPQGLEETQYF. CDR3 bases: TGTGCCAGCAGTGATCCCCAGGGGCTCGAAGAGACCCAGTACTTC. Based on the CDR3 plus reference TRBV25-1 and TRBJ2-5, the full variable domain is EADIYQTPRYLVIGTGKKITLECSQTMGHDKMYWYQQDPGMELHLIHYSYGVNSTEKGDLSSESTVSRIRTEHFPLTLESARPSHTSQYLCASSDPQGLEETQYFGPGTRLLVL.